The clone carrying this T cell receptor (beta chain) was picked up a small number of times. The antigen is unknown. The sample originates from a study of immune cell composition in non-small cell lung cancer. Normal lung was sampled as far from the tumour as possible, at least 3 cm. Sequenced by immunoSEQ multiplex PCR; TCRdb stores in-frame clones only, minus some. The data contain around 5,000 clones, approximately 72% of them singletons. Regarding the study as a whole: It was not proven that tumour-reactive clones equal dominant tumour-associated clones. Squamous carcinomas (75%) more often had tumour-associated clones >0.5% than adenocarcinomas (roughly 33%).

This receptor was identified in a human donor with non-small cell lung cancer. The source material was non-adjacent lung tissue.

The CDR3 nucleotides are TGTGCCAGCAGCTTAGTTCGAGAGTCGACCTACGAGCAGTACTTC. This translates into CASSLVRESTYEQYF. This chain uses TRBV7-8 with TRBJ2-7; D gene unclear. Trimming removed 1 base at V and 2 bases at J, with 12 bases between. The CDR3 spans 15 residues. In germline, CDR1 is SGHVS, CDR2 FQNEAQ.